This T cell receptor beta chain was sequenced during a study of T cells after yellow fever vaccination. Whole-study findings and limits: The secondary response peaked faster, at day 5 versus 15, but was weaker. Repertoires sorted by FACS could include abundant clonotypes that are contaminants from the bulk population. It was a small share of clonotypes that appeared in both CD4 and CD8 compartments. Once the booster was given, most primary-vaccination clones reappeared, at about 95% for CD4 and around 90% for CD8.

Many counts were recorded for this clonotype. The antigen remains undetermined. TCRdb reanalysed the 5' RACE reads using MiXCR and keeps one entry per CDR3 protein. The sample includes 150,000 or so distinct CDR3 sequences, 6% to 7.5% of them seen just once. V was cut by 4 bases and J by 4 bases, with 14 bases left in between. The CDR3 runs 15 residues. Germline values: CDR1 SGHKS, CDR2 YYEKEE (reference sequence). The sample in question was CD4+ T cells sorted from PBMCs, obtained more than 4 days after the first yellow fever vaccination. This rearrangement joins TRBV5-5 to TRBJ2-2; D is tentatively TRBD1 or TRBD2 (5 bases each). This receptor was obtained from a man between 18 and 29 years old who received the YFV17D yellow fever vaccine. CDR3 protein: CASSTSGTRTGELFF. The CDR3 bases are TGTGCCAGCAGCACTTCGGGGACCCGCACCGGGGAGCTGTTTTTT.